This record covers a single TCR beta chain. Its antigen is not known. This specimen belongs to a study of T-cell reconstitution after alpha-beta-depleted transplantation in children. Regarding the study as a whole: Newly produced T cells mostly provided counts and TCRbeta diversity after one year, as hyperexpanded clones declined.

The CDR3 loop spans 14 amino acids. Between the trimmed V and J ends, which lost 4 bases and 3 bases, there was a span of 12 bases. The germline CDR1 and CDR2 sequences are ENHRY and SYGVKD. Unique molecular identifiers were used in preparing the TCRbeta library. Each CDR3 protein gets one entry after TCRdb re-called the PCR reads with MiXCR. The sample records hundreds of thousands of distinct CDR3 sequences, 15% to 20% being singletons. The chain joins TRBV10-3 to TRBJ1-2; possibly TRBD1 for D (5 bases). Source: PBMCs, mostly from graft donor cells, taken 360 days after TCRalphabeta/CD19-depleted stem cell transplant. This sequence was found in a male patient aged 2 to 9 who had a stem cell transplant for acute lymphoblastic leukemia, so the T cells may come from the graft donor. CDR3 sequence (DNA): TGTGCCATCAGTGGGGCAGGAGGGGACTATGGCTACACCTTC. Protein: CAISGAGGDYGYTF.